The rows below give T cell receptor beta chains drawn from one sample of a study of cytomegalovirus exposure and HLA in healthy donors. Repertoires were generated with immunoSEQ multiplex PCR, while TCRdb's copy carries only in-frame clones and drops some. The sample includes 40,000 to 60,000 clones. Sequenced: PBMCs. Receptors originate from a man in his forties in good health and CMV-seropositive. CDR3s include the opening cysteine and the closing phenylalanine or tryptophan. A D gene is named only where the DNA matches it firmly.

>TRBV6-4|TRBJ2-3|TRBD2
CASSAGTSGGVTQYF
TGTGCCAGCAGCGCTGGGACTAGCGGAGGGGTTACGCAGTATTTT
>TRBV27|TRBJ2-2|TRBD2
CASTLWGGGELFF
TGTGCCAGCACCTTATGGGGGGGCGGGGAGCTGTTTTTT
>TRBV27|TRBJ2-6|TRBD2
CASSSGLAVSGANVLTF
TGTGCCAGCAGTTCGGGACTAGCGGTCTCTGGGGCCAACGTCCTGACTTTC
>TRBV7-9|TRBJ1-2|TRBD1
CASSLGQGRSYGYTF
TGTGCCAGCAGCTTGGGACAGGGTAGGAGCTATGGCTACACCTTC
>TRBV19|TRBJ2-1|TRBD2
CASSPAGSGRGTGSEQFF
TGTGCCAGTAGTCCCGCTGGTAGCGGGAGAGGGACGGGCAGTGAGCAGTTCTTC
>TRBV7-2|TRBJ2-5|.
CASSLDKRWGETQYF
TGTGCCAGCAGCTTAGATAAGCGGTGGGGAGAGACCCAGTACTTC
>TRBV5-1|TRBJ2-1|TRBD2
CASSGGGSSGYEQFF
TGCGCCAGCAGCGGGGGGGGAAGTAGCGGATATGAGCAGTTCTTC
>TRBV27|TRBJ1-1|TRBD1
CASSQTGGNTEAFF
TGTGCCAGCAGTCAGACAGGGGGCAACACTGAAGCTTTCTTT
>TRBV18|TRBJ2-2|TRBD2
CASSPRMASGTTGELFF
TGTGCCAGCTCACCACGTATGGCTAGCGGGACAACCGGGGAGCTGTTTTTT
>TRBV7-8|TRBJ1-5|.
CASSSGINQPQHF
TGTGCCAGCAGCTCCGGGATTAATCAGCCCCAGCATTTT
>TRBV18|TRBJ1-1|.
CASSPGGASTEAFF
TGTGCCAGCTCACCAGGGGGGGCTAGCACTGAAGCTTTCTTT
>TRBV6-1|TRBJ2-1|TRBD2
CASSPSGGGHNEQFF
TGTGCCAGCTCCCCTAGCGGGGGGGGCCACAATGAGCAGTTCTTC
>TRBV5-1|TRBJ2-3|TRBD2
CASSQGLGVSADTQYF
TGCGCCAGCAGCCAGGGACTAGGCGTGTCGGCAGATACGCAGTATTTT
>TRBV9|TRBJ2-7|.
CASSVGGSSVHEQYF
TGTGCCAGCAGCGTAGGAGGAAGTAGTGTCCACGAGCAGTACTTC
>TRBV28|TRBJ2-7|TRBD1
CASSRTGGYEQYF
TGTGCCAGCAGTCGCACAGGGGGATACGAGCAGTACTTC
>TRBV18|TRBJ2-1|TRBD2
CASSPGLAGNEQFF
TGTGCCAGCTCCCCCGGACTAGCGGGAAATGAGCAGTTCTTC
>TRBV30|TRBJ1-1|.
CAWSLRGTEAFF
TGTGCCTGGAGTCTAAGAGGCACTGAAGCTTTCTTT
>TRBV6-5|TRBJ2-5|.
CASSQGSGSGKTQYF
TGTGCCAGCAGCCAAGGGAGCGGGTCAGGGAAGACCCAGTACTTC
>TRBV28|TRBJ2-3|TRBD1
CASIRGRGQEDTQYF
TGTGCCAGCATCCGGGGAAGGGGGCAGGAAGATACGCAGTATTTT
>TRBV11-3|TRBJ1-2|TRBD1
CASSFRTPGTGSYGYTF
TGTGCCAGCAGCTTTCGCACTCCTGGGACAGGGTCCTATGGCTACACCTTC
>TRBV7-9|TRBJ2-5|TRBD1
CASSYSEGAGTQYF
TGTGCCAGCAGCTACAGCGAGGGGGCGGGGACCCAGTACTTC
>TRBV19|TRBJ1-2|.
CAYPPDYGYTF
TGTGCATATCCTCCGGACTATGGCTACACCTTC
>TRBV2|TRBJ2-3|TRBD2
CAGEGSFGDTQYF
TGTGCCGGGGAGGGGAGCTTTGGAGATACGCAGTATTTT
>TRBV10-3|TRBJ2-2|TRBD2
CAASGTSDRVGTGELFF
TGTGCCGCCTCCGGGACTAGCGACCGAGTGGGGACCGGGGAGCTGTTTTTT
>TRBV7-9|TRBJ1-1|.
CASSGRQSLNTEAFF
TGTGCCAGCAGCGGACGACAGAGCTTGAACACTGAAGCTTTCTTT
>TRBV5-6|TRBJ2-7|TRBD1
CASSTPGQAYEQYF
TGTGCCAGCAGCACTCCGGGACAGGCCTACGAGCAGTACTTC
>TRBV9|TRBJ1-1|.
CASSALGGNGNTEAFF
TGTGCCAGCAGCGCCTTGGGCGGGAACGGTAACACTGAAGCTTTCTTT
>TRBV9|TRBJ2-3|TRBD2
CASSVAGDTDTQYF
TGTGCCAGCAGCGTGGCGGGAGACACAGATACGCAGTATTTT
>TRBV5-1|TRBJ1-4|.
CASSSQPSGATNEKLFF
TGCGCCAGCAGCTCTCAGCCTAGCGGTGCAACTAATGAAAAACTGTTTTTT
>TRBV7-2|TRBJ2-7|.
CASSSGGPYEQYF
TGTGCCAGCAGCTCCGGGGGGCCCTACGAGCAGTACTTC
>TRBV5-4|TRBJ2-7|TRBD1
CASSLGGTGKGEQYF
TGTGCCAGCAGCTTGGGGGGGACAGGGAAGGGTGAGCAGTACTTC
>TRBV27|TRBJ2-1|.
CASSPRGAFGEQFF
TGTGCCAGCAGCCCCCGAGGTGCCTTCGGAGAGCAGTTCTTC
>TRBV5-1|TRBJ2-5|.
CASSLATQETQYF
TGCGCCAGCAGCTTAGCCACCCAAGAGACCCAGTACTTC
>TRBV2|TRBJ2-7|TRBD1
CASRETGGPSYEQYF
TGTGCCAGCAGAGAGACAGGGGGCCCTTCCTACGAGCAGTACTTC
>TRBV28|TRBJ1-2|TRBD1
CASSLQGAKSGYTF
TGTGCCAGCAGTTTACAGGGGGCGAAATCCGGCTACACCTTC
>TRBV7-3|TRBJ2-1|.
CASSPGQNNNEQFF
TGTGCCAGCAGCCCAGGACAGAACAACAATGAGCAGTTCTTC
>TRBV7-2|TRBJ2-5|.
CASSPPGGQETQYF
TGTGCCAGCAGCCCCCCGGGTGGGCAAGAGACCCAGTACTTC
>TRBV10-3|TRBJ2-1|TRBD2
CAISDSAGGYNEQFF
TGTGCCATCAGTGATTCAGCGGGAGGTTACAATGAGCAGTTCTTC
>TRBV5-1|TRBJ2-3|TRBD1
CASSGQGVTDTQYF
TGCGCCAGCAGCGGACAGGGCGTCACAGATACGCAGTATTTT
>TRBV2|TRBJ2-2|TRBD2
CASSVLAAGEGNTGELFF
TGTGCCAGCAGCGTACTAGCGGCTGGGGAGGGAAACACCGGGGAGCTGTTTTTT
>TRBV11-3|TRBJ2-2|.
CASSPTSYNTGELFF
TGTGCCAGCAGCCCGACTAGTTACAACACCGGGGAGCTGTTTTTT
>TRBV28|TRBJ1-2|.
CASSLKKGAGISGYTF
TGTGCCAGCAGTTTAAAGAAGGGAGCGGGTATTTCTGGCTACACCTTC
>TRBV9|TRBJ2-5|.
CASSPTLQETQYF
TGTGCCAGCAGCCCTACCCTCCAAGAGACCCAGTACTTC
>TRBV7-9|TRBJ2-5|.
CASSFRETQYF
TGTGCCAGCAGCTTTCGGGAGACCCAGTACTTC
>TRBV19|TRBJ1-1|.
CASSVTGFTEAFF
TGTGCCAGTAGTGTAACAGGGTTCACTGAAGCTTTCTTT
>TRBV30|TRBJ1-3|.
CASFGDISGNTIYF
TGTGCCTCATTTGGGGACATCTCTGGAAACACCATATATTTT
>TRBV19|TRBJ2-3|.
CASSMRRQTFGTDTQYF
TGTGCCAGTAGTATGCGGAGACAGACCTTCGGCACAGATACGCAGTATTTT
>TRBV5-6|TRBJ2-7|TRBD1
CASSARDREHEQYF
TGTGCCAGCAGCGCCCGGGACAGGGAACACGAGCAGTACTTC
>TRBV10-2|TRBJ2-3|TRBD1
CASAGQGADTQYF
TGCGCCAGCGCTGGACAGGGTGCAGATACGCAGTATTTT
>TRBV4-1|TRBJ1-1|TRBD1
CASSQTIDQDRRGRVRAEAFF
TGCGCCAGCAGCCAAACTATTGATCAGGACCGCAGGGGGCGGGTACGCGCTGAAGCTTTCTTT